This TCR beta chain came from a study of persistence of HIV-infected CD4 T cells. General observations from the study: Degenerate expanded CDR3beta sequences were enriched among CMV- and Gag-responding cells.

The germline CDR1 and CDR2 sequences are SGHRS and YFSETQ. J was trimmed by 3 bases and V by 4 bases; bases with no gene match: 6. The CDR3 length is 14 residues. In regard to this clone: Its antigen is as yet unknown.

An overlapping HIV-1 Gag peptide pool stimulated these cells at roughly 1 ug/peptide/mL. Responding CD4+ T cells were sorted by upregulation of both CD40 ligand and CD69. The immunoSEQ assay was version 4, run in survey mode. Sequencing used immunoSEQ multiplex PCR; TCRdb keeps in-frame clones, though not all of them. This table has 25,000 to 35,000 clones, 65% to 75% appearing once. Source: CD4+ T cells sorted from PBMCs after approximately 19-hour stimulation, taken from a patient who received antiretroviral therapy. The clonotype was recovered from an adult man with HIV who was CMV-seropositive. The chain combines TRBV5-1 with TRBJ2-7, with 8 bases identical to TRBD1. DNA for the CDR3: TGCGCCAGCAGCAGGGACAGGTCCGTCTACGAGCAGTACTTC. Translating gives CASSRDRSVYEQYF.